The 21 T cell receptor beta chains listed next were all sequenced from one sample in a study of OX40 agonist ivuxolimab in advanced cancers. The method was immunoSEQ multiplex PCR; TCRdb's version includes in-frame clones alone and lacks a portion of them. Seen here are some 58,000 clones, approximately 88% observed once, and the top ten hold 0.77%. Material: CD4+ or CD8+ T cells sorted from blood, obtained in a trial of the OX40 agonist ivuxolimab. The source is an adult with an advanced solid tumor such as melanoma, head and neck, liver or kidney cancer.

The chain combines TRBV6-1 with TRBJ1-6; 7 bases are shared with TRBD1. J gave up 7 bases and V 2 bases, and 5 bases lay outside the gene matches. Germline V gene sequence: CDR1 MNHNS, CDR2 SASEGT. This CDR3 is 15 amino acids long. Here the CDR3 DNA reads TGTGCCAGCAGTGAACGGACAGGACCGAATTCACCCCTCCACTTT. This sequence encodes CASSERTGPNSPLHF.

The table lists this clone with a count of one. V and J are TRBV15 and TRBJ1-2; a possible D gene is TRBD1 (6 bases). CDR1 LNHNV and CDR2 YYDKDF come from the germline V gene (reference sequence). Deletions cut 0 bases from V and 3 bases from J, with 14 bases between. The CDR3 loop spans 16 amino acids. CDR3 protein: CATSRDRGAVDYGYTF. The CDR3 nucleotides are TGTGCCACCAGCAGAGATAGGGGGGCAGTGGACTATGGCTACACCTTC.

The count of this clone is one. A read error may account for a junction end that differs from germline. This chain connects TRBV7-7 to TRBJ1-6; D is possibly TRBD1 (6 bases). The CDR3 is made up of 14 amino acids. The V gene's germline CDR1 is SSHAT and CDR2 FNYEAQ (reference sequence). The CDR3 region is CASSLPGGRSPLHF. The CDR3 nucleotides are TGTGCTAGCAGCTTGCCGGGGGGGCGTTCACCCCTCCACTTT.

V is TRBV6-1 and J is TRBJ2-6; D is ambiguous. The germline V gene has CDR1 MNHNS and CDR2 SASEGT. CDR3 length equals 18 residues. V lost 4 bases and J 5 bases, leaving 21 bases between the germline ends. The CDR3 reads CASSAPRECKSRANVLTF. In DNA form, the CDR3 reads TGTGCCAGCAGTGCCCCAAGGGAATGTAAAAGTCGGGCCAACGTCCTGACTTTC.

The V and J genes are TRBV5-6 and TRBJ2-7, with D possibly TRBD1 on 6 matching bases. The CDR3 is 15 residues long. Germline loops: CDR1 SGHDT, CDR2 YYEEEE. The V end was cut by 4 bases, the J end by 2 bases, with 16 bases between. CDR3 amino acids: CASSLINRVPYEQYF. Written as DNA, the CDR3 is TGTGCCAGCAGCCTTATTAACAGGGTGCCCTACGAGCAGTACTTC.

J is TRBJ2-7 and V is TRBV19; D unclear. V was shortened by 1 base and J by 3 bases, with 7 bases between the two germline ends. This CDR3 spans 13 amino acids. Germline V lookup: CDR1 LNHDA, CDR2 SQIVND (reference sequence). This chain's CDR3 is CASSIGTLYEQYF. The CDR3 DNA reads TGTGCCAGTAGTATAGGGACCCTCTACGAGCAGTACTTC.

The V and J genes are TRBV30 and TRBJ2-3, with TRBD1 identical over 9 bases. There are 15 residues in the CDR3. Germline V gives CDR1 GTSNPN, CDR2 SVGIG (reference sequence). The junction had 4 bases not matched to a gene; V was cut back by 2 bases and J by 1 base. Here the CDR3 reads CAWSTRTGGTDTQYF. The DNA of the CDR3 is TGTGCCTGGAGTACCAGGACAGGGGGCACAGATACGCAGTATTTT.

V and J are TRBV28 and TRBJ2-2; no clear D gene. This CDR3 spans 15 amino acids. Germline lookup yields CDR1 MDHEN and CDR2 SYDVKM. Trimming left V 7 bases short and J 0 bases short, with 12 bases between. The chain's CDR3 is CASTPATTNTGELFF. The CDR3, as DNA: TGTGCCAGCACCCCTGCAACAACGAACACCGGGGAGCTGTTTTTT.

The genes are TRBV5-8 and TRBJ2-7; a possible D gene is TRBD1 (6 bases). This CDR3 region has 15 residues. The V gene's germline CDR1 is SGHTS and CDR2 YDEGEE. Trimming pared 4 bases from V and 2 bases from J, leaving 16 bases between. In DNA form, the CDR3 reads TGTGCCAGCAGCCTTATTAACAGGGTGCCCTACGAGCAGTACTTC. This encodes CASSLINRVPYEQYF.

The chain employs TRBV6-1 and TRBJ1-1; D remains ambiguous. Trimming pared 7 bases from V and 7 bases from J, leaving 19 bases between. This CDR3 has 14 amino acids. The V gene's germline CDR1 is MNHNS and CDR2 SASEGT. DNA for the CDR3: TGTGCCAGCACCCCCGGTGGGGTCCAAATTGAAGCTTTCTTT. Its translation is CASTPGGVQIEAFF.

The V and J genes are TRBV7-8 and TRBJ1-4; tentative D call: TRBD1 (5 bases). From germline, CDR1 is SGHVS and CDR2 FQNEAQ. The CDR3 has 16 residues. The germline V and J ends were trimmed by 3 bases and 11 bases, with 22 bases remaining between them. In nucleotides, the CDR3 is TGTGCCAGCAGCTTTGCCCTCGGGGGAGGTGTTGCGAAACTGTTTTTT. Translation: CASSFALGGGVAKLFF.

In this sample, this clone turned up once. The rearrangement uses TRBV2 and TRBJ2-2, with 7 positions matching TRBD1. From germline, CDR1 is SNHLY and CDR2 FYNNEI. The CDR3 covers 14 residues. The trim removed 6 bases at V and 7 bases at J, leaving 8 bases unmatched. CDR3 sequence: CASRGDSRSGELFF. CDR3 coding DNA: TGTGCCAGCAGGGGGGACAGTCGTAGCGGGGAGCTGTTTTTT.

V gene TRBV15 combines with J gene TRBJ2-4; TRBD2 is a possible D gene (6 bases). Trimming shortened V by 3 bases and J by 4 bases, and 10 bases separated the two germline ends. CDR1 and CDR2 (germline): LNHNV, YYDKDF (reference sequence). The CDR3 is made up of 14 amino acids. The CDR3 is CATSRLGLKNIQYF. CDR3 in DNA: TGTGCCACCAGCAGGTTGGGACTTAAAAACATTCAGTACTTC.

CDR3 DNA sequence: TGTGCCAGCAGCTTGGTGGGGGGCGGCACCGGGGAGCTGTTTTTT. Translated: CASSLVGGGTGELFF. This chain joins TRBV5-4 and TRBJ2-2, with D perhaps TRBD1 or TRBD2 (6 bases each). The CDR3 extends over 15 amino acids. Germline V gene lookup returns CDR1 SGHNT and CDR2 YYREEE (reference sequence). The V and J ends lost 0 bases and 4 bases respectively, with 10 bases between them. Supplemented by reference TRBV5-4 and TRBJ2-2, the full variable domain reads ETGVTQSPTHLIKTRGQQVTLRCSSQSGHNTVSWYQQALGQGPQFIFQYYREEENGRGNFPPRFSGLQFPNYSSELNVNALELDDSALYLCASSLVGGGTGELFFGEGSRLTVL.

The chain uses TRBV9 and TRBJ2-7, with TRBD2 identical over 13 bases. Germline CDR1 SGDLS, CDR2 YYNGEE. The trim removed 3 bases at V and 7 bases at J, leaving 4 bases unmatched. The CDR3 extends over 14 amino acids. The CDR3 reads CASSAGLAGREQYF. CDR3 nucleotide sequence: TGTGCCAGCAGCGCGGGACTAGCGGGGCGGGAGCAGTACTTC.

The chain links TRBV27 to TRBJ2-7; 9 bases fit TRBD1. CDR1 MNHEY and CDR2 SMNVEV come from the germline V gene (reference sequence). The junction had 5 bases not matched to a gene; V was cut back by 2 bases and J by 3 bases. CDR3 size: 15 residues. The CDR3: CASSLRDRELYEQYF. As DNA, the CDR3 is TGTGCCAGCAGTTTACGGGACAGGGAGCTCTACGAGCAGTACTTC.

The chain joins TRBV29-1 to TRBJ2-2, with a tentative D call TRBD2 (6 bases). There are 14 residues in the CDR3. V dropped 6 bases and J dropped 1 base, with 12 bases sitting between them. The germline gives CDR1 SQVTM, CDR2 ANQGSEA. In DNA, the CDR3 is TGCAGCGTGAAGGGACTGATGAACACCGGGGAGCTGTTTTTT. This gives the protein CSVKGLMNTGELFF.

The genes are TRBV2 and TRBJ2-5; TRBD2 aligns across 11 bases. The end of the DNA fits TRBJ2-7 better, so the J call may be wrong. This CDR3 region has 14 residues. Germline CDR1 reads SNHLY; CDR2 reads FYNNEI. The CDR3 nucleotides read TGTGCCAGCAGGGCGACTAGCGGGGACTACGAGCAGTACTTC. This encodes CASRATSGDYEQYF.

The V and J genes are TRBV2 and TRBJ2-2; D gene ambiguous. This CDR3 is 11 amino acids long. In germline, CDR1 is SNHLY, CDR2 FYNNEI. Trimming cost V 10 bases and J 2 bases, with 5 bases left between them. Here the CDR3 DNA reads TGTGCCACCTTTAACACCGGGGAGCTGTTTTTT. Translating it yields CATFNTGELFF.

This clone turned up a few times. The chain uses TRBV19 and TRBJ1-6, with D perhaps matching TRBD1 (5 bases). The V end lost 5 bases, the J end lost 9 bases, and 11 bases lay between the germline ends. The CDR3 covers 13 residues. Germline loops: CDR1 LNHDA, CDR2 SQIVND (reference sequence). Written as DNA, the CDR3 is TGTGCCAGTAGTCAAGGGGAGGGTTCACCCCTCCACTTT. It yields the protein CASSQGEGSPLHF. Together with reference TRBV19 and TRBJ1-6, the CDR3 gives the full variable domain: DGGITQSPKYLFRKEGQNVTLSCEQNLNHDAMYWYRQDPGQGLRLIYYSQIVNDFQKGDIAEGYSVSREKKESFPLTVTSAQKNPTAFYLCASSQGEGSPLHFGNGTRLTVT.

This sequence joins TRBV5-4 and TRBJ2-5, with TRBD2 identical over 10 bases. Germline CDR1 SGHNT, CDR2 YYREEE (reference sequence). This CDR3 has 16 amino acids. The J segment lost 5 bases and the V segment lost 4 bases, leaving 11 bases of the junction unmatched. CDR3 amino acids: CASSHPLAGVAETQYF. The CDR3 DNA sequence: TGTGCCAGCAGCCATCCCCTAGCGGGAGTTGCGGAGACCCAGTACTTC. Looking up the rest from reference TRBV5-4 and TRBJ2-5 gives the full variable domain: ETGVTQSPTHLIKTRGQQVTLRCSSQSGHNTVSWYQQALGQGPQFIFQYYREEENGRGNFPPRFSGLQFPNYSSELNVNALELDDSALYLCASSHPLAGVAETQYFGPGTRLLVL.